This passage covers 5 T cell receptor beta chains from one sample sequenced in a study of early T cells in non-severe SARS-CoV-2 infection. TCRdb re-derived calls from the 5' RACE reads in MiXCR, one entry per CDR3 protein. The sample has about 84,000 distinct CDR3 sequences, roughly 12% seen once. The sequenced sample was whole blood. These receptor sequences come from an adult who was a healthcare worker with PCR-confirmed SARS-CoV-2 infection or an uninfected control (not recorded which).

V usage is TRBV10-3 and J usage is TRBJ2-7, with 7 nucleotides matching TRBD1. Germline loops: CDR1 ENHRY, CDR2 SYGVKD. This CDR3 spans 14 amino acids. V was pared by 4 bases and J by 2 bases, with 5 bases of the junction left unmatched. This chain's CDR3 is CAISVGRGTYEQYF. CDR3 bases: TGTGCCATCAGTGTTGGCAGGGGGACCTACGAGCAGTACTTC.

This clonotype came up a few times. J is TRBJ1-6 and V is TRBV7-9; D perhaps matches TRBD1 (5 bases). Germline V gene data show CDR1 as SEHNR and CDR2 as FQNEAQ (reference sequence). The V gene lost 2 bases and the J gene lost 7 bases, with 9 bases spanning the gap. The CDR3 loop spans 14 amino acids. The chain's CDR3 is CASSLNGGNSPLHF. The CDR3 DNA follows: TGTGCCAGCAGCTTAAATGGGGGGAATTCACCCCTCCACTTT.

This clonotype came up many times. J is TRBJ2-3 and V is TRBV20-1; either TRBD1 or TRBD2 may fit D (5 bases each). Germline-derived CDR1 and CDR2 are DFQATT and SNEGSKA (reference sequence). This CDR3 spans 16 amino acids. The V end lost 4 bases, the J end lost 2 bases, and 19 bases lay between the germline ends. Written as DNA, the CDR3 is TGCAGTGCTATGGACCCGGGACCCAGTAACACAGATACGCAGTATTTT. This translates into CSAMDPGPSNTDTQYF.

This clonotype showed up many times. CDR3 sequence (DNA): TGTGCCAGCAGCGTCGGACAGTACACTGAAGCTTTCTTT. Amino acids: CASSVGQYTEAFF. The chain uses TRBV7-9 and TRBJ1-1; tentatively, D is TRBD1 (6 bases). V shed 5 bases and J shed 3 bases, with 10 bases lying between them. CDR1 is SEHNR, CDR2 FQNEAQ, per germline (reference sequence). This CDR3 has 13 amino acids.

There are many counts of this clonotype. V and J are TRBV12-3 or TRBV12-4 and TRBJ1-1; the D is unclear. Trimming took off 3 bases at V and 0 bases at J, with 17 bases between the two ends. The CDR3 is 17 amino acids. This chain's CDR3 is CASSLGRDFLMNTEAFF. In DNA, the CDR3 is TGTGCCAGCAGTTTGGGAAGAGACTTCCTTATGAACACTGAAGCTTTCTTT.